This TCR beta chain is drawn from a study of cytomegalovirus exposure and HLA in healthy donors. Study in general: There were over 350 genotyped donors. Of these, roughly 80% fell in the genetic ancestry cluster associated with self-reported Caucasian donors.

The PCR had 60 Vbeta and 13 Jbeta primers. Assay: immunoSEQ multiplex PCR; the TCRdb copy retains only in-frame clones and omits some. The sample has roughly 170,000 clones; roughly 84% are singletons. About this clone: What it recognizes is unknown.

General study findings and limits: The authors later linked a missense DCLRE1C variant to TCR beta V- and J-gene trimming. Cytomegalovirus status, reportedly, was diagnosed with high specificity and sensitivity by the classifier. Later analysis showed most CMV-associated TCR beta chains appearing HLA-restricted.

CDR3 length: 16 residues. Germline V gene data show CDR1 as SGHAT and CDR2 as FQNNGV. The germline V and J ends were trimmed by 1 base and 3 bases, with 13 bases remaining between them. This sequence originates from a man aged 25-45 years in good health and CMV-seronegative. The V and J genes are TRBV11-2 and TRBJ1-5; D possibly corresponds to TRBD1 (5 bases). Sequences were obtained from PBMCs. CDR3 nucleotides: TGTGCCAGCAGCTTAGGAAGGGGCAACCTCAATCAGCCCCAGCATTTT. The encoded protein is CASSLGRGNLNQPQHF.